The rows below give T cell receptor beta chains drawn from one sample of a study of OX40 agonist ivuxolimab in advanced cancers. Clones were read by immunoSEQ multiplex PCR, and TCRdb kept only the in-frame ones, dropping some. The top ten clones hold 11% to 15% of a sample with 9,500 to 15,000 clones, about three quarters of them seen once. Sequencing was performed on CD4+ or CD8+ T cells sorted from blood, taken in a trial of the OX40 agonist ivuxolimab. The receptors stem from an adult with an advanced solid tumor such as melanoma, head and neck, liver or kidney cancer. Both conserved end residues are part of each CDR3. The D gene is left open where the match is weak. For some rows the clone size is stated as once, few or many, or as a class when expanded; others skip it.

CDR3 protein: CASNSGQPNNEQFF
CDR3 DNA: TGTGCCAGCAACTCGGGACAGCCTAACAATGAGCAGTTCTTC
V gene: TRBV9
clone size: .
D gene: TRBD1
J gene: TRBJ2-1

CDR3 protein: CASSYSAGEQYF
CDR3 DNA: TGTGCCAGCAGTTACTCGGCTGGGGAGCAGTACTTC
V gene: TRBV6-5
clone size: .
D gene: .
J gene: TRBJ2-7

CDR3 protein: CASSQDPGQTQYF
CDR3 DNA: TGCGCCAGCAGCCAAGACCCCGGGCAGACCCAGTACTTC
V gene: TRBV4-1
clone size: few
D gene: .
J gene: TRBJ2-5

CDR3 protein: CASSLVTGDYEQYF
CDR3 DNA: TGTGCCAGCAGCTTAGTAACGGGGGACTACGAGCAGTACTTC
V gene: TRBV11-2
clone size: .
D gene: .
J gene: TRBJ2-7

CDR3 protein: CASSGSGTHSYNEQFF
CDR3 DNA: TGTGCCAGCAGCGGCTCCGGGACTCACTCCTACAATGAGCAGTTCTTC
V gene: TRBV7-8
clone size: .
D gene: .
J gene: TRBJ2-1

CDR3 protein: CASSLAHLSYNEQFF
CDR3 DNA: TGTGCCAGCAGCTTAGCACATCTCTCCTACAATGAGCAGTTCTTC
V gene: TRBV7-6
clone size: .
D gene: .
J gene: TRBJ2-1

CDR3 protein: CASSYDSTYEQYF
CDR3 DNA: TGTGCCAGCAGTTACGACTCGACCTACGAGCAGTACTTC
V gene: TRBV6-5
clone size: .
D gene: .
J gene: TRBJ2-7

CDR3 protein: CASSRDIDMGAFGYTF
CDR3 DNA: TGTGCCAGCAGCCGCGATATTGACATGGGAGCTTTTGGCTACACCTTC
V gene: TRBV2
clone size: once
D gene: .
J gene: TRBJ1-2

CDR3 protein: CASSHEGRMDNEQFF
CDR3 DNA: TGTGCCAGCAGCCACGAGGGGCGCATGGACAATGAGCAGTTCTTC
V gene: TRBV7-9
clone size: .
D gene: .
J gene: TRBJ2-1

CDR3 protein: CASSLDIEQLTSDGYTF
CDR3 DNA: TGTGCCAGCAGCTTGGATATCGAGCAATTAACGTCTGATGGCTACACCTTC
V gene: TRBV5-4
clone size: .
D gene: .
J gene: TRBJ1-2

CDR3 protein: CATSRTLAGEYNEQFF
CDR3 DNA: TGTGCCACCAGCAGAACACTAGCGGGAGAGTACAATGAGCAGTTCTTC
V gene: TRBV15
clone size: .
D gene: TRBD2
J gene: TRBJ2-1

CDR3 protein: CASSSADTQYF
CDR3 DNA: TGTGCCAGCAGTTCGGCCGATACGCAGTATTTT
V gene: TRBV28
clone size: .
D gene: .
J gene: TRBJ2-3

CDR3 protein: CASSLLGWDEQFF
CDR3 DNA: TGTGCCAGCAGTTTATTGGGGTGGGATGAGCAGTTCTTC
V gene: TRBV28
clone size: .
D gene: .
J gene: TRBJ2-1

CDR3 protein: CSVRSGGDYEQYF
CDR3 DNA: TGCAGCGTGCGATCAGGGGGCGACTACGAGCAGTACTTC
V gene: TRBV29-1
clone size: few
D gene: TRBD1
J gene: TRBJ2-7

CDR3 protein: CASATGTSSYEQYF
CDR3 DNA: TGTGCCTCAGCTACGGGAACGAGCTCCTACGAGCAGTACTTC
V gene: TRBV9
clone size: .
D gene: .
J gene: TRBJ2-7

CDR3 protein: CASSLLTGANVLTF
CDR3 DNA: TGTGCCAGCAGCTTACTGACTGGGGCCAACGTCCTGACTTTC
V gene: TRBV9
clone size: .
D gene: .
J gene: TRBJ2-6

CDR3 protein: CASSLEQGINQPQHF
CDR3 DNA: TGTGCCAGCAGCTTAGAACAGGGAATCAATCAGCCCCAGCATTTT
V gene: TRBV7-8
clone size: .
D gene: .
J gene: TRBJ1-5

CDR3 protein: CASSYRTSGSGGELFF
CDR3 DNA: TGTGCCAGCAGTTACAGGACTAGCGGGAGTGGCGGGGAGCTGTTTTTT
V gene: TRBV6-5
clone size: .
D gene: TRBD2
J gene: TRBJ2-2

CDR3 protein: CASSSGTPNDYTF
CDR3 DNA: TGTGCCAGCAGCTCCGGGACACCTAATGACTACACCTTC
V gene: TRBV11-1
clone size: once
D gene: .
J gene: TRBJ1-2

CDR3 protein: CASRGQPNYGYTF
CDR3 DNA: TGTGCCAGCAGGGGACAGCCGAACTATGGCTACACCTTC
V gene: TRBV2
clone size: .
D gene: TRBD1
J gene: TRBJ1-2

CDR3 protein: CASSPGGGRTPSYEQYF
CDR3 DNA: TGCGCCAGCAGTCCGGGGGGGGGCAGGACCCCCTCCTACGAGCAGTACTTC
V gene: TRBV4-3
clone size: .
D gene: TRBD2
J gene: TRBJ2-7

CDR3 protein: CATPGTSGSSYNEQFF
CDR3 DNA: TGTGCCACCCCGGGGACTAGCGGGAGCTCCTACAATGAGCAGTTCTTC
V gene: TRBV19
clone size: once
D gene: TRBD2
J gene: TRBJ2-1

CDR3 protein: CASSLAGSYEQYF
CDR3 DNA: TGTGCCAGCAGCTTAGCCGGGAGCTACGAGCAGTACTTC
V gene: TRBV7-6
clone size: .
D gene: .
J gene: TRBJ2-7

CDR3 protein: CASSLRQGSQETQYF
CDR3 DNA: TGTGCCAGCAGCTTGAGACAGGGGTCCCAAGAGACCCAGTACTTC
V gene: TRBV7-9
clone size: once
D gene: TRBD1
J gene: TRBJ2-5